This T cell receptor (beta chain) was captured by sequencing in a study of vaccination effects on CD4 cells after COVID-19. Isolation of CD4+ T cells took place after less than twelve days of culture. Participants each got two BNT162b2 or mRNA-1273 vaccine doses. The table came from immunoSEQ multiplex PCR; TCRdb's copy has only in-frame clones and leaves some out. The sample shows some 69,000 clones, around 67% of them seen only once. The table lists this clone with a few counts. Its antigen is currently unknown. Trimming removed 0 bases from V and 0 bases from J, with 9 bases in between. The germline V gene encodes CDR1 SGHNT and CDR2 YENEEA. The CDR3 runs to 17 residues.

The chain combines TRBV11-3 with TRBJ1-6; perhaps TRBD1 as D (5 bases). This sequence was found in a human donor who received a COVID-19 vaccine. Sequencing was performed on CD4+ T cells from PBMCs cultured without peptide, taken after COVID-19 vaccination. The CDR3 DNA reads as TGTGCCAGCAGCTTAGAAATGGGGGTCTCCTATAATTCACCCCTCCACTTT. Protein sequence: CASSLEMGVSYNSPLHF. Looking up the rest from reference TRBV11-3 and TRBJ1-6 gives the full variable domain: EAGVVQSPRYKIIEKKQPVAFWCNPISGHNTLYWYLQNLGQGPELLIRYENEEAVDDSQLPKDRFSAERLKGVDSTLKIQPAELGDSAVYLCASSLEMGVSYNSPLHFGNGTRLTVT.